The subject of this entry is one TCR beta chain. Random hexamers served to reverse transcribe roughly 0.5 to 1 ug RNA. It was immunoSEQ multiplex PCR that amplified TCR beta CDR3 across 54 Vbeta and 13 Jbeta. TCRdb re-analysed the immunoSEQ multiplex PCR reads in MiXCR, keeping a single row per CDR3 protein. The table lists approximately 100,000 distinct CDR3 sequences, roughly 91% of them singletons, with 0.11% to 0.15% in the top ten. This entry belongs to a study of CD8 T cells in Susac syndrome. Healthy donors, matched for age and sex, constituted the control group. Purification of the CD8+ and CD4+ T cells relied on negative isolation, and TEMRA cells underwent FACS enrichment. Germline CDR1 LNHNV, CDR2 YYDKDF (reference sequence). The V gene end was trimmed by 2 bases and the J gene end by 2 bases; junction bases not matched to a gene: 1. This CDR3 is 16 amino acids long.

This clonotype was sampled from a human donor in good health. The sequenced material came from CD4+ T cells from PBMCs. The chain employs TRBV15 and TRBJ2-6; 9 bases map to TRBD1. The CDR3 region has the DNA TGTGCCACCAGCAGACGGACAGGGGCTGGGGCCAACGTCCTGACTTTC. As protein: CATSRRTGAGANVLTF.